This T cell receptor (beta chain) was obtained from a study of T cells in Graves' hyperthyroidism and ophthalmopathy. Study-level points and caveats: Blood also showed most of the thyroid clonotypes that were expanded above 0.001.

Amplified TCR beta CDR3 regions derived from RNA transcripts. TCR CDR3 regions were first amplified by RT-PCR with HTBI primers. TCRdb passed the multiplex PCR reads through MiXCR, listing each CDR3 protein once. The table shows some 350,000 distinct CDR3 sequences, with more than 20% occurring only once. This CDR3 has 13 residues. With 3 bases clipped from V and 9 bases from J, the junction kept 10 bases outside the gene matches. Germline assignment: CDR1 GTSNPN and CDR2 SVGIG (reference sequence). Researchers defined stable Graves' hyperthyroidism as no ophthalmopathy progression within 18 months. Thyroid ultrasound, orbital computed tomography, clinical symptoms, and serum thyroxine and TRAb underpinned diagnoses. This clonotype was picked up many times. Its antigen is currently unknown.

The chain joins TRBV30 to TRBJ2-7, with 8 bases identical to TRBD2. The source is a man between 45 and 60 years old with Graves' hyperthyroidism. The sequencing sample was made of blood. The CDR3 DNA is TGTGCCTGGAGCAGCGGGGGATTGGGGAGGCAGTACTTC. Translating it yields CAWSSGGLGRQYF.